Only a few counts were recorded for the clone carrying this T cell receptor (beta chain). The data belong to a study of T-cell reconstitution after alpha-beta-depleted transplantation in children. Germline values: CDR1 LNHNV, CDR2 YYDKDF (reference sequence). There are 16 residues in the CDR3. V gave up 1 base and J gave up 1 base; unmatched junction bases: 5. Molecular barcoding with unique molecular identifiers was used for the TCRbeta library. TCRdb re-called the PCR reads through MiXCR, storing one row per CDR3 protein. Among some 590,000 distinct CDR3 sequences listed, roughly a tenth were seen once.

Here the sequenced sample was PBMCs from the stem cell graft donor, taken from the stem cell graft. V is TRBV15 and J is TRBJ2-5; TRBD2 agrees at 8 bases. This clonotype originated in a human donor who donated a stem cell graft to a child with acute myeloid leukemia. CDR3 sequence: CATSRAVLAGQETQYF. CDR3 coding DNA: TGTGCCACCAGCAGAGCGGTGCTAGCGGGCCAAGAGACCCAGTACTTC. Combining the CDR3 with reference TRBV15 and TRBJ2-5 gives the whole variable domain DAMVIQNPRYQVTQFGKPVTLSCSQTLNHNVMYWYQQKSSQAPKLLFHYYDKDFNNEADTPDNFQSRRPNTSFCFLDIRSPGLGDTAMYLCATSRAVLAGQETQYFGPGTRLLVL.